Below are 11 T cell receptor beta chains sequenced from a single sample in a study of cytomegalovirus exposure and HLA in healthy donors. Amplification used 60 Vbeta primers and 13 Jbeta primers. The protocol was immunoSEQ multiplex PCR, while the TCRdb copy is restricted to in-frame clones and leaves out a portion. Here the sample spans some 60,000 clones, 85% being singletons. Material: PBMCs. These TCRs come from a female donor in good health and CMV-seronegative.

The CDR3: CASSLAGGLETQYF. The CDR3 DNA follows: TGTGCCAGCAGCTTAGCGGGGGGGCTAGAGACCCAGTACTTC. V is TRBV5-4 and J is TRBJ2-5; 10 bases map to TRBD2. The V gene's germline CDR1 is SGHNT and CDR2 YYREEE (reference sequence). The CDR3 extends over 14 amino acids. V lost 2 bases and J lost 4; bases outside the gene matches: 2.

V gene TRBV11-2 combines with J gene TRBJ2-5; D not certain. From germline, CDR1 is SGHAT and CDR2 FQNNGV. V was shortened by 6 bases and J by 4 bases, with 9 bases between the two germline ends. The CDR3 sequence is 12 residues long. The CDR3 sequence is CASRTTVETQYF. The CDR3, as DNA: TGTGCCAGCAGAACTACGGTAGAGACCCAGTACTTC.

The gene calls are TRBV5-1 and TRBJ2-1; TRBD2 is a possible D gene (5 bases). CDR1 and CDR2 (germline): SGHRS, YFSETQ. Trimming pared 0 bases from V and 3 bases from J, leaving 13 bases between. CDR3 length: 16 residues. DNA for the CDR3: TGCGCCAGCAGCTTGGAGGTGGGAGCTTACTACAATGAGCAGTTCTTC. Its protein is CASSLEVGAYYNEQFF.

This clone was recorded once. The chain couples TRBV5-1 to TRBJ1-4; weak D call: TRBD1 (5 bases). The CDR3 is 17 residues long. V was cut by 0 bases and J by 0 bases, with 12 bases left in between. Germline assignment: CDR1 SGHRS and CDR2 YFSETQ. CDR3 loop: CASSLGGQTATNEKLFF. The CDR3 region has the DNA TGCGCCAGCAGCTTGGGAGGACAAACTGCAACTAATGAAAAACTGTTTTTT.

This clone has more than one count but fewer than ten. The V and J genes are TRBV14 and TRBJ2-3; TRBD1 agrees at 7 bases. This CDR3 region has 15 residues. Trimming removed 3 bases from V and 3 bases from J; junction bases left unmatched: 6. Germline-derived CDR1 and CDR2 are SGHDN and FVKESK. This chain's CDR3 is CASSQDRLGTDTQYF. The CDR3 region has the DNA TGTGCCAGCAGCCAGGACAGGTTAGGAACAGATACGCAGTATTTT.

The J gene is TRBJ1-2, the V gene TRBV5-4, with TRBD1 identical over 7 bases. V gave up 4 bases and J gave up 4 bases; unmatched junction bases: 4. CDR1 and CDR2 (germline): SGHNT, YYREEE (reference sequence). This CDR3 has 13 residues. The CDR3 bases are TGTGCCAGCAGCGTGGGACAGCTCTATGGCTACACCTTC. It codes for CASSVGQLYGYTF.

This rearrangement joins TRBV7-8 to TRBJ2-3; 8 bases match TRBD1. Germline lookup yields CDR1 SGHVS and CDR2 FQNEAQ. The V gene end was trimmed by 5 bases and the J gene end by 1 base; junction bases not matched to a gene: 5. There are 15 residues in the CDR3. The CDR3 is CASSKDRVGTDTQYF. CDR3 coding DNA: TGTGCCAGCAGCAAGGACAGGGTTGGCACAGATACGCAGTATTTT.

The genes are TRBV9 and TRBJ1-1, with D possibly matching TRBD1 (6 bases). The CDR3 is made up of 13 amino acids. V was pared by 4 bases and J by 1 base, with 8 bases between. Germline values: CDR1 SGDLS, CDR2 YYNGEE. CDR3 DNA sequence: TGTGCCAGCAGCTTGGGACAGAACACTGAAGCTTTCTTT. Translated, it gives CASSLGQNTEAFF.

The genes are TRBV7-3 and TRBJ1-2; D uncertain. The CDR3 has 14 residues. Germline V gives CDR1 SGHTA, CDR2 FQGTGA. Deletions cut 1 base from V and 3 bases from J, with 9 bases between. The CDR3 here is CASSLSGVDYGYTF. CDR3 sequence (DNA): TGTGCCAGCAGCTTAAGCGGGGTCGACTATGGCTACACCTTC. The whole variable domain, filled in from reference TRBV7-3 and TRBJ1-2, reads GAGVSQTPSNKVTEKGKYVELRCDPISGHTALYWYRQSLGQGPEFLIYFQGTGAADDSGLPNDRFFAVRPEGSVSTLKIQRTERGDSAVYLCASSLSGVDYGYTFGSGTRLTVV.

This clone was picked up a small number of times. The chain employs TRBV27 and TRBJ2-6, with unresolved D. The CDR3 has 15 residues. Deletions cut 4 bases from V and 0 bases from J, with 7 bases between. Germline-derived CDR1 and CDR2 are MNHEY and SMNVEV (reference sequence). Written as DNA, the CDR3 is TGTGCCAGCAGTTCTTGGAGCTCTGGGGCCAACGTCCTGACTTTC. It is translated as CASSSWSSGANVLTF. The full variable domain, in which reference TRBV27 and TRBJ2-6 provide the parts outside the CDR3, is EAQVTQNPRYLITVTGKKLTVTCSQNMNHEYMSWYRQDPGLGLRQIYYSMNVEVTDKGDVPEGYKVSRKEKRNFPLILESPSPNQTSLYFCASSSWSSGANVLTFGAGSRLTVL.

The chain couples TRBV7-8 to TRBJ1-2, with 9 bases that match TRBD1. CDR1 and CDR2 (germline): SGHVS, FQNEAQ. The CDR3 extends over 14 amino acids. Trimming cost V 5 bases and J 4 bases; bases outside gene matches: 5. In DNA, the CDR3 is TGTGCCAGCAGCCAGATGGGACAGGGCTATGGCTACACCTTC. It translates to CASSQMGQGYGYTF.